This is a list of T cell receptor beta chains from one sample in a study of blood T cell repertoires in COVID-19. Clones were read by immunoSEQ multiplex PCR, and TCRdb kept only the in-frame ones, dropping some. This sample carries 150,000 to 200,000 clones, under 85% of them seen once, and the ten largest clones take under 10%. Specimen: peripheral blood. The receptors shown here come from an older woman with COVID-19, enrolled during active disease. Both conserved end residues are trimmed from each CDR3.

v_gene	j_gene	CDR3aa
TRBV24-1	TRBJ2-3	ATSDFRAGTDTQY
TRBV7-8	TRBJ2-3	ASSSPGLATDTQY
TRBV5-1	TRBJ2-1	ASCEPGSSEQF
TRBV12-2	TRBJ2-5	ASRSLLDGHPWWETQY
TRBV4-2	TRBJ2-3	ASSQDRTSGTSTDTQY
TRBV19	TRBJ2-1	ASIPSGRTSYNEQF
TRBV28	TRBJ1-1	ASSLRQGVRTEAF
TRBV28	TRBJ2-3	ASSSLGQGRTDTQY
TRBV19	TRBJ2-5	ASSIERGETQY
TRBV29-1	TRBJ1-2	SLRQGAYGYT
TRBV5-1	TRBJ1-4	ASSAPEGANEKLF
TRBV19	TRBJ1-1	ASSINSDGIWSTEAF
TRBV5-8	TRBJ2-3	ASSIGQGKDTQY
TRBV5-6	TRBJ2-1	ASSSTNLGRNSYNEQF
TRBV7-2	TRBJ1-1	ASGEAAISRGAF
TRBV19	TRBJ2-7	ASSITPGQGEQY
TRBV5-1	TRBJ2-3	ASSFGLKVGADTQY
TRBV7-2	TRBJ2-7	ASRTGTGGYEQY
TRBV27	TRBJ1-5	ASRSQGPAGSNQPQH
TRBV28	TRBJ2-2	ASYLSGRTGELF
TRBV28	TRBJ1-2	ASSVLTGGYT
TRBV29-1	TRBJ1-1	SVSLNTEAF
TRBV28	TRBJ1-6	ASSSTGQGGYNSPLH
TRBV7-2	TRBJ2-3	ASSLPGTGDLGSTDTQY